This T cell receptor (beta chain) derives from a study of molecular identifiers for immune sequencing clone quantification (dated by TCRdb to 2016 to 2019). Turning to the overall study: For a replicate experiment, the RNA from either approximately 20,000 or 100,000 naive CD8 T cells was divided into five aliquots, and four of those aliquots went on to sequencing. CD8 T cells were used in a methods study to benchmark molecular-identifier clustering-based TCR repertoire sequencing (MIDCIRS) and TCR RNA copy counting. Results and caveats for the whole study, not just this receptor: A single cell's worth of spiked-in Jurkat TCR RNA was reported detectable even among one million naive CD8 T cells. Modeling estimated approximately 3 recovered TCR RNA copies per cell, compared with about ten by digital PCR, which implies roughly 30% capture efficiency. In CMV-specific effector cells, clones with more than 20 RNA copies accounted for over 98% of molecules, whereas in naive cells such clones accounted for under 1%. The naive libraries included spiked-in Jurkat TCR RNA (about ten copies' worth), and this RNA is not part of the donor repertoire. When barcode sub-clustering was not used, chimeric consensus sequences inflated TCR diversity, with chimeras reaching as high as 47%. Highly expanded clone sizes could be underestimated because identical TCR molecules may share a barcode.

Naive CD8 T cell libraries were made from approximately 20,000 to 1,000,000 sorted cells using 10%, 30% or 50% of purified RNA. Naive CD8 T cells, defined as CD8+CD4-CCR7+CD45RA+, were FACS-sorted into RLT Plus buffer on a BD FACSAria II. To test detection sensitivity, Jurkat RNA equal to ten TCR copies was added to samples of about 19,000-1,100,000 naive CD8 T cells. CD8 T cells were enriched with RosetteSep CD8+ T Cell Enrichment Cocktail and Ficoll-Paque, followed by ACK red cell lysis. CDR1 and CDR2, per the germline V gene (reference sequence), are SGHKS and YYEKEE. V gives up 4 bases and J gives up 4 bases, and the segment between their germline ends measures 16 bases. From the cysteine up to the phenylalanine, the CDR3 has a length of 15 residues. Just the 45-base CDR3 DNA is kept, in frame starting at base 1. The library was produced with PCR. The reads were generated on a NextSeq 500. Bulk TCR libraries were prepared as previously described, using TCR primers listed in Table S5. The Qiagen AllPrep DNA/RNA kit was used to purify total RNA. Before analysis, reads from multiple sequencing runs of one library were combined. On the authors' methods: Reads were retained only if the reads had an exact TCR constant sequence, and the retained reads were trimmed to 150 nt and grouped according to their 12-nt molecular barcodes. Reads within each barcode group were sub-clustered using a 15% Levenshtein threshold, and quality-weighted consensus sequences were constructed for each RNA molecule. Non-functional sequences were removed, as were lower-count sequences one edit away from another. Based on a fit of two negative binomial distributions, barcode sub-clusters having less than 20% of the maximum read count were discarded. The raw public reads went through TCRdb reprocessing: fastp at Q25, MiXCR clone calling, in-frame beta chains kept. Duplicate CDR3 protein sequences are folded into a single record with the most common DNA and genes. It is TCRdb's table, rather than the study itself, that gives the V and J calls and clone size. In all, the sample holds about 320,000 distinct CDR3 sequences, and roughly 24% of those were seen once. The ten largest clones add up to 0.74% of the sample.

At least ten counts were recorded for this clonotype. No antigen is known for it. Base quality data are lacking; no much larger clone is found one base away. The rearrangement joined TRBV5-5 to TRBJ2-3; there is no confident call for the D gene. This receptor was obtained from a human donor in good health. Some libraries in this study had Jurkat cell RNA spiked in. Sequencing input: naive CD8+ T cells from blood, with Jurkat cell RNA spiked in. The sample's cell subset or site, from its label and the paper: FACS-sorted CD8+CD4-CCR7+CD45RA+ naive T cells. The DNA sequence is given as TGTGCCAGCAGCCCCATAAAAGGACGCCCAGATACGCAGTATTTT. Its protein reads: CASSPIKGRPDTQYF.